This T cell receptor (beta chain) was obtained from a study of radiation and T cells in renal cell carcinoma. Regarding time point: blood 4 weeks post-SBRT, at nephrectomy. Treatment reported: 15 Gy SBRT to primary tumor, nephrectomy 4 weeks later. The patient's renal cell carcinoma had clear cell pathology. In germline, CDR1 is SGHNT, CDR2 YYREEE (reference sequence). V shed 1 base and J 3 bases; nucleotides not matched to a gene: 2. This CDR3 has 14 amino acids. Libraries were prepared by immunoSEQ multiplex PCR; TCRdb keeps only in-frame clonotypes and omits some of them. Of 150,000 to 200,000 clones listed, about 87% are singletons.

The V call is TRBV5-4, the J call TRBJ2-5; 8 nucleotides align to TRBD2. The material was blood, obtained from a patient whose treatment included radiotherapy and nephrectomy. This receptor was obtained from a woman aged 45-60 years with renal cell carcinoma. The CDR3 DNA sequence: TGTGCCAGCAGCTTGAAACTAGCGGAAGAGACCCAGTACTTC. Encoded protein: CASSLKLAEETQYF.